The 2 T cell receptor beta chains presented below share a single source sample, sequenced in a study of blood T cell repertoires in COVID-19. Only in-frame clones appear in the TCRdb table, and some are missing; sequencing was by immunoSEQ multiplex PCR. Here the sample spans under 150,000 clones, around 82% being singletons. Sample: peripheral blood. These receptors all stem from a woman aged 55-69 years with acute or convalescent COVID-19.

The chain has TRBV7-9 and TRBJ1-2, with D uncertain. This CDR3 is built from 12 residues. V was pared by 3 bases and J by 7 bases, with 9 bases between. The germline V gene has CDR1 SEHNR and CDR2 FQNEAQ (reference sequence). Written as DNA, the CDR3 is TGTGCCAGCAGCTTCCAGGCGGGTGGCTACACCTTC. It encodes CASSFQAGGYTF.

This clone appeared a few times. The gene calls are TRBV2 and TRBJ2-7, with 11 bases matching TRBD2. Trimming took 5 bases from V and 10 from J; bases not matched to a gene: 7. The V gene's germline CDR1 is SNHLY and CDR2 FYNNEI. The CDR3 sequence is 13 residues long. The CDR3 DNA follows: TGTGCCAGCAGTCCCCTAGCGGGGGGCCGTCAGTACTTC. Translated: CASSPLAGGRQYF. The full variable domain, rest sourced from reference TRBV2 and TRBJ2-7, is EPEVTQTPSHQVTQMGQEVILRCVPISNHLYFYWYRQILGQKVEFLVSFYNNEISEKSEIFDDQFSVERPDGSNFTLKIRSTKLEDSAMYFCASSPLAGGRQYFGPGTRLTVT.